The 29 T cell receptor beta chains listed next were all sequenced from one sample in a study of blood T cell repertoires in COVID-19. This table comes from immunoSEQ multiplex PCR, and its TCRdb copy is limited to in-frame clones, with some not included. This sample carries hundreds of thousands of clones, 75% to 85% of them seen once, and the ten largest clones take about 8%. Sequencing was performed on peripheral blood. These receptors all stem from a woman aged 45-60 years with acute or convalescent COVID-19.

The CDR3 reads CASSSRAARGGFNYGYTF. CDR3 DNA sequence: TGTGCCAGCAGCTCCCGGGCGGCCAGGGGCGGCTTTAACTATGGCTACACCTTC. The chain recombines TRBV7-8 with TRBJ1-2, with D possibly being TRBD1 (6 bases). CDR3 length: 18 amino acids. The V gene's germline CDR1 is SGHVS and CDR2 FQNEAQ. The V end was cut by 4 bases, the J end by 1 base, with 22 bases between.

The chain combines TRBV3-1 (or the pseudogene TRBV3-2) with TRBJ2-5; D gene unclear. The germline V gene encodes CDR1 LGHDT and CDR2 YNNKEL (reference sequence). CDR3 length: 15 residues. V was pared by 2 bases and J by 0 bases, with 10 bases between. Written as DNA, the CDR3 is TGTGCCAGCAGCCAAAGCCCCCGGGACCAAGAGACCCAGTACTTC. Its protein is CASSQSPRDQETQYF.

The V gene is TRBV5-4, the J gene TRBJ2-7; D not certain. Germline CDR1 reads SGHNT; CDR2 reads YYREEE (reference sequence). Deletions cut 2 bases from V and 5 bases from J, with 14 bases between. There are 14 residues in the CDR3. The CDR3 is CASSLGLGQDEQYF. Written as DNA, the CDR3 is TGTGCCAGCAGCTTAGGTTTGGGCCAGGACGAGCAGTACTTC. Drawing the rest from reference TRBV5-4 and TRBJ2-7, the complete variable domain is ETGVTQSPTHLIKTRGQQVTLRCSSQSGHNTVSWYQQALGQGPQFIFQYYREEENGRGNFPPRFSGLQFPNYSSELNVNALELDDSALYLCASSLGLGQDEQYFGPGTRLTVT.

The V and J genes are TRBV10-3 and TRBJ2-3; 9 bases match TRBD2. CDR1 and CDR2 (germline): ENHRY, SYGVKD. Trimming cost V 7 bases and J 2 bases; bases outside gene matches: 13. The length of the CDR3 is 17 residues. The CDR3 region is CAIKNGGASGVTDTQYF. DNA for the CDR3: TGTGCCATCAAAAATGGGGGAGCTAGCGGGGTCACAGATACGCAGTATTTT.

The chain uses TRBV6-1 and TRBJ2-7; 7 nucleotides line up with TRBD1. The germline gives CDR1 MNHNS, CDR2 SASEGT. The V segment lost 0 bases and the J segment 2 bases; nucleotides outside the gene matches: 19. The CDR3 runs to 20 residues. The CDR3, as DNA: TGTGCCAGCAGTGAAGCGCTTCTAGACAGGGTTCGCCCAGGCACCTACGAGCAGTACTTC. This gives the protein CASSEALLDRVRPGTYEQYF.

V usage is TRBV11-2 and J usage is TRBJ2-3, with D tentatively TRBD2 (6 bases). Germline V CDR1 and CDR2: SGHAT, FQNNGV. V lost 4 bases and J 7 bases, leaving 27 bases between the germline ends. CDR3 length: 18 residues. This chain's CDR3 is CASSSNPAAGGRGNTQYF. CDR3 bases: TGTGCCAGCAGCTCAAATCCGGCTGCCGGGGGAAGGGGTAATACGCAGTATTTT.

V is TRBV4-3 and J is TRBJ2-5; the match to TRBD2 covers 12 bases. The V gene's germline CDR1 is LGHNA and CDR2 YSLEER. Trimming cost V 5 bases and J 5 bases; bases outside gene matches: 3. The length of the CDR3 is 14 residues. The CDR3 region is CASSSGLAGETQYF. The DNA for the CDR3 is TGCGCCAGCAGCTCAGGACTAGCGGGGGAGACCCAGTACTTC.

V usage is TRBV29-1 and J usage is TRBJ2-2, with TRBD2 as a possible D gene (7 bases). In germline, CDR1 is SQVTM, CDR2 ANQGSEA. The CDR3 consists of 11 residues. With 7 bases removed from V and 7 bases from J, the gap between germline ends came to 10 bases. DNA for the CDR3: TGCAGCGCAAGGGGGGGCGGGGAGCTGTTTTTT. Protein sequence: CSARGGGELFF.

A note on this clone: Just one base apart from a much larger clone, this may be a read error. The chain joins TRBV7-2 to TRBJ2-7; 9 nucleotides line up with TRBD1. Losses at the gene ends were 3 bases for V and 4 bases for J; bases not matched to a gene: 4. The CDR3 consists of 14 residues. Germline lookup yields CDR1 SGHTA and CDR2 FQGNSA. The CDR3 region has the DNA TGTGCCAGCAGCTTGGGGACAGGGCCGTACGAGCAGTACTTC. Translation: CASSLGTGPYEQYF. Complete variable domain (other parts from reference TRBV7-2 and TRBJ2-7): GAGVSQSPSNKVTEKGKDVELRCDPISGHTALYWYRQSLGQGLEFLIYFQGNSAPDKSGLPSDRFSAERTGGSVSTLTIQRTQQEDSAVYLCASSLGTGPYEQYFGPGTRLTVT.

The chain carries TRBV28 and TRBJ2-1; maybe TRBD2 (6 bases). The V end lost 3 bases, the J end lost 5 bases, and 14 bases lay between the germline ends. Germline values: CDR1 MDHEN, CDR2 SYDVKM. The CDR3 is made up of 15 amino acids. The CDR3, as DNA: TGTGCCAGCAGTTTGGGGGAGGTAGGGAACAATGAGCAGTTCTTC. Its translation: CASSLGEVGNNEQFF.

This sequence joins TRBV5-1 and TRBJ2-3, with 11 bases that match TRBD2. CDR3 length: 17 amino acids. Germline values: CDR1 SGHRS, CDR2 YFSETQ. V dropped 1 base and J dropped 1; count of bases not matched to a gene: 5. CDR3 sequence: CASSLRALAGGTDTQYF. In DNA, the CDR3 is TGCGCCAGCAGCTTGAGGGCACTAGCGGGGGGCACAGATACGCAGTATTTT.

This chain connects TRBV19 to TRBJ1-1; D uncertain. V lost 0 bases to trimming and J lost 2 bases, with 10 bases between them. This CDR3 is built from 15 residues. CDR1 is LNHDA, CDR2 SQIVND, per germline (reference sequence). In DNA form, the CDR3 reads TGTGCCAGTAGTATAGATCCGGGAGGAAACACTGAAGCTTTCTTT. Translating it yields CASSIDPGGNTEAFF.

The V gene is TRBV7-2, the J gene TRBJ1-6; 7 bases align to TRBD1. V was clipped by 2 bases and J by 10 bases; unmatched bases: 5. The CDR3 spans 14 residues. The germline V gene has CDR1 SGHTA and CDR2 FQGNSA. DNA of the CDR3: TGTGCCAGCAGCTTATTGGCAGGGGGGTCACCCCTCCACTTT. This encodes CASSLLAGGSPLHF. Looking up the rest from reference TRBV7-2 and TRBJ1-6 gives the full variable domain: GAGVSQSPSNKVTEKGKDVELRCDPISGHTALYWYRQSLGQGLEFLIYFQGNSAPDKSGLPSDRFSAERTGGSVSTLTIQRTQQEDSAVYLCASSLLAGGSPLHFGNGTRLTVT.

V gene TRBV6-5 combines with J gene TRBJ1-1, with D tentatively TRBD1 (6 bases). CDR1 is MNHEY and CDR2 is SVGAGI in the germline V gene. CDR3 length equals 13 residues. Between the trimmed V and J ends, which lost 5 bases and 5 bases, there was a span of 12 bases. This CDR3 reads CASSQGPRTEAFF. DNA of the CDR3: TGTGCCAGCAGTCAGGGGCCAAGGACTGAAGCTTTCTTT.

This clone has more than one count but fewer than ten. The chain has TRBV7-2 and TRBJ1-1; D gene ambiguous. Deletions cut 4 bases from V and 4 bases from J, with 10 bases between. Germline V gene sequence: CDR1 SGHTA, CDR2 FQGNSA. The CDR3 covers 13 residues. CDR3 sequence: CASSSLRGTEAFF. The CDR3 region has the DNA TGTGCCAGCAGCTCCCTCCGAGGCACTGAAGCTTTCTTT.

The chain has TRBV10-1 and TRBJ2-1; 7 nucleotides match TRBD1. V shed 2 bases, J shed 8 bases, and the junction held 9 bases outside the gene matches. CDR3 length equals 15 residues. The V gene's germline CDR1 is WNHNN and CDR2 SYGVQD (reference sequence). The CDR3 bases are TGCGCCAGCAGTGAGGGGGACAGTGGGGCCGATGAGCAGTTCTTC. It specifies CASSEGDSGADEQFF.

The rearrangement uses TRBV7-9 and TRBJ1-4; D is undetermined. This CDR3 spans 17 amino acids. Trimming shortened V by 4 bases and J by 3 bases, and 18 bases separated the two germline ends. Germline CDR1 is SEHNR and CDR2 is FQNEAQ (reference sequence). The CDR3 sequence is CASSSREGSMANEKLFF. For the CDR3, the DNA is TGTGCCAGCAGCTCCCGGGAGGGCTCAATGGCTAATGAAAAACTGTTTTTT.

This chain uses TRBV5-1 with TRBJ2-1; TRBD2 aligns across 10 bases. This CDR3 comprises 15 residues. Germline CDR1 SGHRS, CDR2 YFSETQ. V was pared by 3 bases and J by 7 bases, with 7 bases of the junction left unmatched. The CDR3 spells CASSSTASGSNEQFF. In nucleotides, the CDR3 is TGCGCCAGCAGCTCGACCGCTAGCGGGAGTAATGAGCAGTTCTTC.

This rearrangement joins TRBV6-1 to TRBJ1-6; D call uncertain. CDR3 length equals 16 residues. V was cut by 4 bases and J by 8 bases, with 18 bases left in between. CDR1 and CDR2 from the germline V gene are MNHNS and SASEGT. The CDR3 nucleotides are TGTGCCAGCAGTGTTACAGCCTGGGCAATAGATTCACCCCTCCACTTT. This sequence encodes CASSVTAWAIDSPLHF.

This clone appeared a few times. The sample holds other DNA sequences that translate to the same CDR3. For the CDR3, the DNA is TGCAGTGCTAGCGGCGGGTACGAGCAGTACTTC. It translates to CSASGGYEQYF. V gene TRBV20-1 combines with J gene TRBJ2-7, with a tentative D call TRBD2 (5 bases). The germline V gene has CDR1 DFQATT and CDR2 SNEGSKA (reference sequence). V was pared by 3 bases and J by 4 bases, with 7 bases between. The CDR3 runs 11 residues.

V is TRBV24-1 and J is TRBJ1-4; D uncertain. Germline CDR1 and CDR2: KGHDR and SFDVKD. V was trimmed by 9 bases and J by 4 bases, leaving 11 bases between them. CDR3 length: 13 amino acids. CDR3 coding DNA: TGTGCCACCTCTCGAGGGATTAATGAAAAACTGTTTTTT. This translates into CATSRGINEKLFF.

The genes are TRBV19 and TRBJ1-2; no definite D call. Germline CDR1 is LNHDA and CDR2 is SQIVND (reference sequence). Trimming left V 4 bases short and J 3 bases short, with 12 bases between. The CDR3 consists of 14 residues. The DNA for the CDR3 is TGTGCCAGTAGTAAAGCAGGAAACGACTATGGCTACACCTTC. Amino acid sequence: CASSKAGNDYGYTF.

This sequence joins TRBV5-1 and TRBJ2-3; D possibly corresponds to TRBD1 (6 bases). Germline CDR1 and CDR2: SGHRS and YFSETQ. The CDR3 extends over 14 amino acids. V was shortened by 0 bases and J by 2 bases, with 7 bases between the two germline ends. CDR3 sequence reads: CASSLGDTTDTQYF. DNA of the CDR3: TGCGCCAGCAGCTTGGGGGACACCACAGATACGCAGTATTTT.

The gene calls are TRBV19 and TRBJ1-5; no firm D call. Germline V gene data show CDR1 as LNHDA and CDR2 as SQIVND (reference sequence). The CDR3 extends over 13 amino acids. V was clipped by 4 bases and J by 7 bases, with 11 bases between them. CDR3 nucleotides: TGTGCCAGTAGTAGAGGATCAAGACAGCCCCAGCATTTT. This sequence encodes CASSRGSRQPQHF.

A word on this clone: In the same sample, other DNA sequences code for this CDR3. The chain couples TRBV12-3 or TRBV12-4 to TRBJ1-2; 9 bases are shared with TRBD1. V lost 6 bases, J lost 8 bases, and 7 bases stayed unmatched. This CDR3 has 13 amino acids. The CDR3 region is CASSPDRGGGYTF. Written as DNA, the CDR3 is TGTGCCAGCAGCCCGGACAGGGGAGGCGGCTACACCTTC.

This clone has more than one count but fewer than ten. The chain is built from TRBV5-1 and TRBJ2-3, with 13 bases that match TRBD2. This CDR3 comprises 15 residues. Per the germline V gene, CDR1 is SGHRS and CDR2 is YFSETQ. V dropped 5 bases and J dropped 3; count of bases not matched to a gene: 3. The CDR3 region has the DNA TGCGCCAGCAGAGGGGGACTAGCGGGAACAGATACGCAGTATTTT. This codes for CASRGGLAGTDTQYF.

This clone was observed once. The V and J genes are TRBV5-4 and TRBJ2-7; perhaps TRBD1 as D (6 bases). The CDR3 is 14 amino acids. V lost 1 base and J lost 0, with 8 bases in between. The germline CDR1 and CDR2 sequences are SGHNT and YYREEE (reference sequence). Here the CDR3 reads CASSLQGSSYEQYF. The CDR3 nucleotides read TGTGCCAGCAGCTTGCAGGGGAGCTCCTACGAGCAGTACTTC.

This chain connects TRBV6-5 to TRBJ1-1; D not certain. The V gene lost 4 bases and the J gene lost 1 base, with 10 bases spanning the gap. The germline CDR1 and CDR2 sequences are MNHEY and SVGAGI. CDR3 size: 14 residues. DNA of the CDR3: TGTGCCAGCAGTTCGCCGGGGAGGAACACTGAAGCTTTCTTT. Its translation is CASSSPGRNTEAFF.

The chain has TRBV27 and TRBJ2-2; 9 bases agree with TRBD1. Germline V gene lookup returns CDR1 MNHEY and CDR2 SMNVEV (reference sequence). The trim removed 7 bases at V and 7 bases at J, leaving 7 bases unmatched. CDR3 length: 14 amino acids. The CDR3 loop is CASTRTGESGELFF. CDR3 sequence (DNA): TGTGCCAGCACCCGGACAGGGGAGAGCGGGGAGCTGTTTTTT.